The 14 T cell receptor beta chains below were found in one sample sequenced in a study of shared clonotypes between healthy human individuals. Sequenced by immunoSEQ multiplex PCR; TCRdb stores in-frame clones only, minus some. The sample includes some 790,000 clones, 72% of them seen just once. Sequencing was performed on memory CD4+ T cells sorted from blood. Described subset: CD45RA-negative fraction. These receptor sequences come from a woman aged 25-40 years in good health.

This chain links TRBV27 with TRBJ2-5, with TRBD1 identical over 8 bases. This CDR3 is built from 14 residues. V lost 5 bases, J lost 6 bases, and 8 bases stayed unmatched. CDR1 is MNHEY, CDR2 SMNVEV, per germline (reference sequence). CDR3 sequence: CASSLRQGTKTQYF. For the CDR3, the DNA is TGTGCCAGCAGTCTCCGACAGGGGACGAAGACCCAGTACTTC.

DNA of the CDR3: TGTGCCAGTAGTATCGGGGGGGTCGACTATGGCTACACCTTC. Its translation: CASSIGGVDYGYTF. The V call is TRBV19, the J call TRBJ1-2; D is possibly TRBD1 (5 bases). The V and J ends lost 3 bases and 3 bases respectively, with 11 bases between them. Looked up from germline, CDR1 is LNHDA and CDR2 is SQIVND (reference sequence). The CDR3 totals 14 residues.

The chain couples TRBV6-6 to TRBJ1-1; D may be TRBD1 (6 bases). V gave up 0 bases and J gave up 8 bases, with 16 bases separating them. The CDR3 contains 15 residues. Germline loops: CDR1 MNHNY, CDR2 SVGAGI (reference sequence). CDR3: CASSYSLRQDAEAFF. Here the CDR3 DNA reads TGTGCCAGCAGTTACTCCCTTCGACAGGACGCAGAAGCTTTCTTT.

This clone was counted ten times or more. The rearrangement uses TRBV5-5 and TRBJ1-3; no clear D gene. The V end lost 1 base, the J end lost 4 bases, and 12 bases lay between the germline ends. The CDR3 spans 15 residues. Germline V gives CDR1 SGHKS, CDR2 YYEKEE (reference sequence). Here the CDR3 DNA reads TGTGCCAGCAGCTTGAATCAGAGCCCAGGAAACACCATATATTTT. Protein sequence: CASSLNQSPGNTIYF.

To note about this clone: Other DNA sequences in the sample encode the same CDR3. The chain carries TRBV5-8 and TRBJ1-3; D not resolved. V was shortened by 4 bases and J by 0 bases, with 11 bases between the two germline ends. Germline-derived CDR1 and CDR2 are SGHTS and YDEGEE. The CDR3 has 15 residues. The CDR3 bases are TGTGCCAGCAGCGTCGGGCTCCCCTCTGGAAACACCATATATTTT. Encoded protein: CASSVGLPSGNTIYF.

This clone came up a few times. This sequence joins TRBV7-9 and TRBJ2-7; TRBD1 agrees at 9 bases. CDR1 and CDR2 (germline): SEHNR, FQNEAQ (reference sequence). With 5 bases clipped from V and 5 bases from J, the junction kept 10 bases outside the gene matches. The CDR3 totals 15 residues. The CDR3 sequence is CASSPGTGKGNEQYF. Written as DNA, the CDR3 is TGTGCCAGCAGCCCAGGGACAGGGAAAGGCAACGAGCAGTACTTC.

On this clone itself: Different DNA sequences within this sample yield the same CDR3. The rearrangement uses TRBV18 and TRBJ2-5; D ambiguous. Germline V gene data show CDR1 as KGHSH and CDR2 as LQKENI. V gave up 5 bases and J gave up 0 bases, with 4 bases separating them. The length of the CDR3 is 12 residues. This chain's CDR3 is CASSTYQETQYF. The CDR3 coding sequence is TGTGCCAGCTCAACATACCAAGAGACCCAGTACTTC. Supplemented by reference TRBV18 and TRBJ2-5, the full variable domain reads NAGVMQNPRHLVRRRGQEARLRCSPMKGHSHVYWYRQLPEEGLKFMVYLQKENIIDESGMPKERFSAEFPKEGPSILRIQQVVRGDSAAYFCASSTYQETQYFGPGTRLLVL.

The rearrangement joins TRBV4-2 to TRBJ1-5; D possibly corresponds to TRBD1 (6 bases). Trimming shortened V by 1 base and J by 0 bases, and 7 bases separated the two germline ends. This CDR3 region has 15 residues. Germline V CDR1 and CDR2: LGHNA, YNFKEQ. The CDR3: CASSQGTDSNQPQHF. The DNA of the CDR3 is TGTGCCAGCAGCCAAGGGACAGATAGCAATCAGCCCCAGCATTTT.

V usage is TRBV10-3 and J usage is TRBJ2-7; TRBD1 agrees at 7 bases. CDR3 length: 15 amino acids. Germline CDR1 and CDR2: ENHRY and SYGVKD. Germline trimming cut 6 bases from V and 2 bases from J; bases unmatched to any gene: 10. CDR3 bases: TGTGCCATCAGAAACCGGGACAGTAACACCTACGAGCAGTACTTC. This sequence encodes CAIRNRDSNTYEQYF.

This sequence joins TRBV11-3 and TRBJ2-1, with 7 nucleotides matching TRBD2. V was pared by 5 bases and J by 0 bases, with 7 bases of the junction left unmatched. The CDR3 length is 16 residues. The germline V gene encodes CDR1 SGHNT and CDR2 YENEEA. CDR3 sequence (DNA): TGTGCCAGCAGCCAAGAGCGGGGAAGCTCCTACAATGAGCAGTTCTTC. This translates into CASSQERGSSYNEQFF.

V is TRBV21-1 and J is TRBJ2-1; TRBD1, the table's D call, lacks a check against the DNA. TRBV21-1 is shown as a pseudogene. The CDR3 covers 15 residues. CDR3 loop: CASSKGDRPSNEQFF. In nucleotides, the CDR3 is TGTGCCAGCAGCAAAGGGGACAGACCTTCCAATGAGCAGTTCTTC.

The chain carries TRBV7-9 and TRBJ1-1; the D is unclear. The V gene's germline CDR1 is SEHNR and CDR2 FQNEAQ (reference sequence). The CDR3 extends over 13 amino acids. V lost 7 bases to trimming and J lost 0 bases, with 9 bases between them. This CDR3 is CASNGIMNTEAFF. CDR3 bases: TGTGCCAGCAATGGAATAATGAACACTGAAGCTTTCTTT.

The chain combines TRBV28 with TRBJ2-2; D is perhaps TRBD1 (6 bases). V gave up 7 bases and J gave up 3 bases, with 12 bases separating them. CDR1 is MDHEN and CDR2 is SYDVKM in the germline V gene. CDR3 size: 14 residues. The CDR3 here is CASIGQLDTGELFF. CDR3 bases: TGTGCCAGCATCGGACAGCTTGACACCGGGGAGCTGTTTTTT.

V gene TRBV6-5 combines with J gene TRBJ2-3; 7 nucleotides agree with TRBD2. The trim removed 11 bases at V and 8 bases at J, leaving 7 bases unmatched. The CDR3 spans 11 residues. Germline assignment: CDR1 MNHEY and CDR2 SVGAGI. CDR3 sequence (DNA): TGTGCCCGCTTTACGGGGGGTACGCAGTATTTT. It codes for CARFTGGTQYF.